One and the same sample provided the 15 T cell receptor beta chains below, sequenced in a study of blood T cells in healthy people across ages. It was with a sample-barcoded 5' primer and a J-beta primer mix that a second PCR of about 7 to 12 cycles was run. TCRdb processed the 5' RACE reads anew with MiXCR; each CDR3 protein has one entry. The table has about 1.6 million distinct CDR3 sequences, roughly 32% seen once. Sample: blood. The source of these receptors is a woman aged 30 to 39 in good health.

The sample holds a few counts of this clonotype. V gene TRBV7-9 combines with J gene TRBJ1-1, with 8 bases matching TRBD1. J lost 5 bases, V lost 4 bases, and 15 bases had no gene match. In germline, CDR1 is SEHNR, CDR2 FQNEAQ (reference sequence). CDR3 size: 17 residues. The DNA of the CDR3 is TGTGCCAGCAGCTCACCCGACAGGGGCGTTCGTTCGACTGAAGCTTTCTTT. Translated, it gives CASSSPDRGVRSTEAFF.

Details on this clonotype: A read error may explain this, as a much larger clone is one base away. The chain links TRBV10-3 to TRBJ2-3; the D call may be TRBD1 or TRBD2 (5 bases each). Trimming left V 2 bases short and J 3 bases short, with 12 bases between. CDR3 size: 15 residues. Germline lookup yields CDR1 ENHRY and CDR2 SYGVKD. The CDR3 protein is CAISEDGAYTDTQYF. CDR3 nucleotides: TGTGCCATCAGTGAGGACGGGGCGTATACAGATACGCAGTATTTT.

The J gene is TRBJ2-3, the V gene TRBV7-2, with D perhaps matching TRBD2 (6 bases). The CDR3 has 16 amino acids. V lost 6 bases and J lost 4, with 20 bases in between. CDR1 and CDR2 (germline): SGHTA, FQGNSA. Here the CDR3 reads CASRVWGEAPADTQYF. The CDR3 region has the DNA TGTGCCAGCAGGGTTTGGGGGGAGGCCCCCGCAGATACGCAGTATTTT. Full variable domain (remainder filled in from reference TRBV7-2 and TRBJ2-3): GAGVSQSPSNKVTEKGKDVELRCDPISGHTALYWYRQSLGQGLEFLIYFQGNSAPDKSGLPSDRFSAERTGGSVSTLTIQRTQQEDSAVYLCASRVWGEAPADTQYFGPGTRLTVL.

The V gene is TRBV4-1, the J gene TRBJ2-2, with a weak D call TRBD2 (5 bases). The germline V gene has CDR1 MGHRA and CDR2 YSYEKL. CDR3 length: 14 amino acids. Trimming removed 0 bases at V and 5 bases at J, with 7 bases between. CDR3 in amino acids: CASSQDRRTGELFF. The CDR3 nucleotides read TGCGCCAGCAGCCAAGATCGGAGGACCGGGGAGCTGTTTTTT.

Only a few counts were recorded for this clonotype. This chain uses TRBV12-3 or TRBV12-4 with TRBJ1-6; 10 bases are shared with TRBD1. The CDR3 covers 18 residues. Losses at the gene ends were 6 bases for V and 7 bases for J; bases not matched to a gene: 15. The CDR3 reads CASSLRQGAGQGNSPLHF. DNA for the CDR3: TGTGCCAGCAGCCTCCGACAGGGGGCGGGTCAAGGGAATTCACCCCTCCACTTT.

This clonotype was recorded a few times. This chain links TRBV15 with TRBJ1-5, with 11 bases matching TRBD1. Germline CDR1 and CDR2: LNHNV and YYDKDF (reference sequence). The CDR3 loop spans 15 amino acids. The V gene end was trimmed by 4 bases and the J gene end by 7 bases; junction bases not matched to a gene: 6. The DNA for the CDR3 is TGTGCCACCAGCAACGGACAGGGGGCAGGGCAGCCCCAGCATTTT. This gives the protein CATSNGQGAGQPQHF.

This clonotype appeared a few times. The chain couples TRBV9 to TRBJ2-1; TRBD2 aligns across 7 bases. The V segment lost 0 bases and the J segment 0 bases; nucleotides outside the gene matches: 6. The CDR3 sequence is 17 residues long. Germline assignment: CDR1 SGDLS and CDR2 YYNGEE. For the CDR3, the DNA is TGTGCCAGCAGCGTAGCGTTTGGCGGGAGCTCCTACAATGAGCAGTTCTTC. Amino acid sequence: CASSVAFGGSSYNEQFF.

This chain joins TRBV12-3 or TRBV12-4 and TRBJ2-7; D is uncertain. This CDR3 is 14 amino acids long. V shed 3 bases and J shed 0 bases, with 9 bases lying between them. CDR3 nucleotide sequence: TGTGCCAGCAGTTTTACAGAAGTCTCCTACGAGCAGTACTTC. Encoded protein: CASSFTEVSYEQYF.

This chain uses TRBV20-1 with TRBJ1-2; TRBD1 matches 7 bases. With 5 bases clipped from V and 2 bases from J, the junction kept 11 bases outside the gene matches. This CDR3 has 15 amino acids. Germline V lookup: CDR1 DFQATT, CDR2 SNEGSKA (reference sequence). CDR3 in DNA: TGCAGTGCTTCTAACGCAGACAGGGCGAACTATGGCTACACCTTC. Its translation: CSASNADRANYGYTF.

This clonotype was observed a few times. The rearrangement uses TRBV27 and TRBJ2-3; D possibly corresponds to TRBD1 (5 bases). Deletions cut 5 bases from V and 2 bases from J, with 14 bases between. The germline gives CDR1 MNHEY, CDR2 SMNVEV (reference sequence). The CDR3 length is 15 residues. The CDR3 loop reads CASSIRQLSTDTQYF. CDR3 nucleotides: TGTGCCAGCAGTATTCGACAGCTTTCCACAGATACGCAGTATTTT.

V usage is TRBV5-1 and J usage is TRBJ1-2, with D uncertain. The CDR3 consists of 12 residues. V dropped 10 bases and J dropped 2 bases, with 12 bases sitting between them. Germline V gives CDR1 SGHRS, CDR2 YFSETQ. The CDR3 is CARLFWNYGYTF. The CDR3, as DNA: TGCGCCCGGTTATTCTGGAACTATGGCTACACCTTC.

There are a few counts of this clonotype. The chain recombines TRBV28 with TRBJ2-7; D possibly corresponds to TRBD1 (5 bases). Per germline, CDR1 MDHEN and CDR2 SYDVKM. CDR3 length: 11 amino acids. V was trimmed by 5 bases and J by 6 bases, leaving 8 bases between them. As DNA, the CDR3 is TGTGCCAGCAGTATCAGGGTCGAGCAGTACTTC. This gives the protein CASSIRVEQYF.

This clonotype was seen at least ten times. The V gene is TRBV20-1, the J gene TRBJ2-4, with a tentative D call TRBD2 (5 bases). V lost 3 bases, J lost 4 bases, and 16 bases lay in between. CDR3 size: 15 residues. Germline values: CDR1 DFQATT, CDR2 SNEGSKA (reference sequence). The CDR3 region is CSASLGMGGKNIQYF. The CDR3 nucleotides read TGCAGTGCTAGCCTGGGGATGGGCGGGAAAAACATTCAGTACTTC.

V is TRBV27 and J is TRBJ1-5; D is ambiguous. Germline V gene sequence: CDR1 MNHEY, CDR2 SMNVEV (reference sequence). The CDR3 covers 13 residues. The ends were cut back, 5 bases at V and 9 bases at J, with 14 bases in the middle. Here the CDR3 reads CASSPRRGLPQHF. DNA for the CDR3: TGTGCCAGCAGTCCCAGACGAGGCTTGCCCCAGCATTTT.

V gene TRBV9 combines with J gene TRBJ2-7; 9 bases are a match to TRBD1. The CDR3 is made up of 16 amino acids. The V segment lost 3 bases and the J segment 7 bases; nucleotides outside the gene matches: 14. Germline-derived CDR1 and CDR2 are SGDLS and YYNGEE. This CDR3 reads CASSAKTGTGLLEQYF. CDR3 sequence (DNA): TGTGCCAGCAGCGCCAAGACCGGGACAGGGCTCTTGGAGCAGTACTTC.